This T cell receptor (beta chain) was sequenced in a study of T cell responses to AZD1222 COVID-19 vaccine. Sequencing used immunoSEQ multiplex PCR; TCRdb keeps in-frame clones, though not all of them. The table has 90,000 to 95,000 clones, around nine tenths seen once. General study results and limits: When two AZD1222 doses had been given, Spike-specific TCR breadth and depth rose.

In regard to this clone: Its antigen is as yet unknown.

The germline V gene encodes CDR1 MNHEY and CDR2 SVGEGT. V was trimmed by 0 bases and J by 3 bases, leaving 11 bases between them. The CDR3 spans 15 residues. V and J are TRBV6-2 or TRBV6-3 and TRBJ1-2; TRBD1 is a possible D gene (6 bases). The receptor's source is an adult who received the AZD1222 COVID-19 vaccine. The sample consisted of peripheral blood, taken 28 days after the second AZD1222 dose. The CDR3 reads CASSYSGRGDYGYTF. The CDR3 DNA follows: TGTGCCAGCAGTTACTCAGGCAGGGGAGACTATGGCTACACCTTC.